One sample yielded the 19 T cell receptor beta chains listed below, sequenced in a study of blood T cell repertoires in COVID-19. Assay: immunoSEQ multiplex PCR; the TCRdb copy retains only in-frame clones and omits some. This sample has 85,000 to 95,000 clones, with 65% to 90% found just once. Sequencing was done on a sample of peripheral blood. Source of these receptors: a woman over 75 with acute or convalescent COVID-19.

The CDR3 nucleotides read TGTGCCAGCAGCTCAGGGACAGGGATAAGGGAGCAGTACTTC. Its translation is CASSSGTGIREQYF. The chain links TRBV7-9 to TRBJ2-7, with TRBD1 matching over 9 bases. The CDR3 runs to 14 residues. Looked up from germline, CDR1 is SEHNR and CDR2 is FQNEAQ (reference sequence). With V trimmed by 4 bases and J by 7 bases, 8 bases remained unmatched.

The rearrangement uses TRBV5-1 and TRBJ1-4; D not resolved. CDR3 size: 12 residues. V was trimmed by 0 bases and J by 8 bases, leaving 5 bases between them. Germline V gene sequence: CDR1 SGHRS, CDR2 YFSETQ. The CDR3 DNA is TGCGCCAGCAGCTTGGTTGGCGAAAAACTGTTTTTT. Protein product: CASSLVGEKLFF.

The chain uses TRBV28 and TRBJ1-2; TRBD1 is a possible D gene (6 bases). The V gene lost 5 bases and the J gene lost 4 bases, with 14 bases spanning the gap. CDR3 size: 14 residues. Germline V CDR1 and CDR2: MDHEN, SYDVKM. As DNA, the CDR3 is TGTGCCAGCAGTCTGGTACAGGGAACCTATGGCTACACCTTC. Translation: CASSLVQGTYGYTF.

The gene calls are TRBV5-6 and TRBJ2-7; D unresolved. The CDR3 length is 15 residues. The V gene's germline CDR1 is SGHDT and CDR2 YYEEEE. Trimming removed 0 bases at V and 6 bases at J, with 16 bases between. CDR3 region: CASSLGPGTLSEQYF. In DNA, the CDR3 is TGTGCCAGCAGCTTGGGGCCAGGTACCCTCTCCGAGCAGTACTTC.

CDR3 protein: CASSRKETGKVNYGYTF. In DNA form, the CDR3 reads TGTGCCAGCTCGCGCAAGGAGACAGGGAAAGTCAACTATGGCTACACCTTC. The chain employs TRBV18 and TRBJ1-2; 7 nucleotides align to TRBD1. Trimming removed 6 bases from V and 2 bases from J; junction bases left unmatched: 15. Germline V gene sequence: CDR1 KGHSH, CDR2 LQKENI. The CDR3 is 17 residues long.

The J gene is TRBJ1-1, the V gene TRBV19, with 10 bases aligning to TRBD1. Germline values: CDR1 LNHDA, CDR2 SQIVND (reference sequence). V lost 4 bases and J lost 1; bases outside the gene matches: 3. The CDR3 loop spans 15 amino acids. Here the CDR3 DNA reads TGTGCCAGTAGTAGATGGGACAGGGGGAACACTGAAGCTTTCTTT. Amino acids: CASSRWDRGNTEAFF.

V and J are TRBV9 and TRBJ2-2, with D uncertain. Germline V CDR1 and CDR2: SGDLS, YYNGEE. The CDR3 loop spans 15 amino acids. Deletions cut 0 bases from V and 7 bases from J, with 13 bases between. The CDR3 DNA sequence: TGTGCCAGCAGCGTAGACCGCCTCGGTGGCGGGGAGCTGTTTTTT. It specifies CASSVDRLGGGELFF. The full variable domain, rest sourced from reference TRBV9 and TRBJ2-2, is DSGVTQTPKHLITATGQRVTLRCSPRSGDLSVYWYQQSLDQGLQFLIQYYNGEERAKGNILERFSAQQFPDLHSELNLSSLELGDSALYFCASSVDRLGGGELFFGEGSRLTVL.

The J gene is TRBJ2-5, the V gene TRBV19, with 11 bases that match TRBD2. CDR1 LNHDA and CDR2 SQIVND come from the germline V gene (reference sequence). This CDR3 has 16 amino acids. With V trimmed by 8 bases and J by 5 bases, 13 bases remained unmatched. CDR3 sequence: CASRSSGGNIWETQYF. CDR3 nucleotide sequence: TGTGCCAGTCGGTCTAGCGGGGGGAACATCTGGGAGACCCAGTACTTC.

Written as DNA, the CDR3 is TGTGCCAGCAGTCTAGCGGGGGGCCTAACTCGCACAGATACGCAGTATTTT. It codes for CASSLAGGLTRTDTQYF. This rearrangement joins TRBV6-6 to TRBJ2-3, with TRBD2 identical over 11 bases. The CDR3 covers 17 residues. The V gene end was trimmed by 5 bases and the J gene end by 1 base; junction bases not matched to a gene: 8. Germline V gene sequence: CDR1 MNHNY, CDR2 SVGAGI (reference sequence).

The CDR3, as DNA: TGCAGCGTTGGCCTAGCGGGGGGCCGACGGGAGACCCAGTACTTC. Translated: CSVGLAGGRRETQYF. V gene TRBV29-1 combines with J gene TRBJ2-5, with 11 bases lining up with TRBD2. CDR1 and CDR2 (germline): SQVTM, ANQGSEA. The CDR3 has 15 residues. V lost 4 bases and J lost 5; bases outside the gene matches: 9.

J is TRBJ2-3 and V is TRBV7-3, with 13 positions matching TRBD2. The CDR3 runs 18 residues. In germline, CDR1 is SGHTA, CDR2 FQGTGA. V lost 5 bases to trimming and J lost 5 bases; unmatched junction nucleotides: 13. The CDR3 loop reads CASSIAAGTSGKRDTQYF. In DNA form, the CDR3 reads TGTGCCAGCAGCATAGCAGCCGGGACTAGCGGGAAGCGAGATACGCAGTATTTT.

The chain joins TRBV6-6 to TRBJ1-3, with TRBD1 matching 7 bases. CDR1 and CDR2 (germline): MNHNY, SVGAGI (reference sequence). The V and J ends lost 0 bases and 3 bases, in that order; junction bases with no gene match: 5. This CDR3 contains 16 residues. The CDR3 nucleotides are TGTGCCAGCAGTTACTCACGACAGGGACTTGGAAACACCATATATTTT. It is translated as CASSYSRQGLGNTIYF.

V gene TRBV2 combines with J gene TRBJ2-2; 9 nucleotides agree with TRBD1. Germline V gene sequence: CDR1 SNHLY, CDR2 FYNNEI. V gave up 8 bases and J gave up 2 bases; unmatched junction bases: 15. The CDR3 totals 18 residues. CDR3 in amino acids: CASCGRRGQGKNTGELFF. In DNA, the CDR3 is TGTGCCAGCTGTGGGCGGAGGGGACAGGGTAAAAACACCGGGGAGCTGTTTTTT.

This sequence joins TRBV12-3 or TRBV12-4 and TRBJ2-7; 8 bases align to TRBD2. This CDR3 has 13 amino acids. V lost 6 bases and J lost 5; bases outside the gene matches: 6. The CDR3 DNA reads TGTGCCAGCAGCCGGACTAGCCTGGACGAGCAGTACTTC. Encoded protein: CASSRTSLDEQYF.

The CDR3 sequence is CASSQDLGDYGYTF. The CDR3 bases are TGTGCCAGCAGCCAAGACCTAGGGGACTATGGCTACACCTTC. V and J are TRBV4-2 and TRBJ1-2; D perhaps matches TRBD1 (5 bases). This CDR3 spans 14 amino acids. Trimming removed 0 bases at V and 3 bases at J, with 8 bases between. Germline-derived CDR1 and CDR2 are LGHNA and YNFKEQ.

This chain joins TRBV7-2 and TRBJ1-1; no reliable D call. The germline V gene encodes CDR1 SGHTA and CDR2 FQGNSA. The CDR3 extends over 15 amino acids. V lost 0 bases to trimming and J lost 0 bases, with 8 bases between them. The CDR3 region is CASSLASVLNTEAFF. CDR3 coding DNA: TGTGCCAGCAGCTTAGCGTCCGTCCTGAACACTGAAGCTTTCTTT.

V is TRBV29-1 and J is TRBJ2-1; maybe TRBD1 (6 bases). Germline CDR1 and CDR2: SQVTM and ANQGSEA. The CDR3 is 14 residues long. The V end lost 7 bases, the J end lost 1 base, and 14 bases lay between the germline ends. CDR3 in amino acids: CSAKRTDSYNEQFF. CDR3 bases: TGCAGCGCGAAACGGACAGATTCCTACAATGAGCAGTTCTTC.

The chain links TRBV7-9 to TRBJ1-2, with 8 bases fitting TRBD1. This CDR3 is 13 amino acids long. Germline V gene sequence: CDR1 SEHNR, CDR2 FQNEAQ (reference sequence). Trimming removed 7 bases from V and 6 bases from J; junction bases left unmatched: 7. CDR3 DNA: TGTGCCAGCAACCGGGACAGGATGGATGGCTACACCTTC. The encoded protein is CASNRDRMDGYTF.

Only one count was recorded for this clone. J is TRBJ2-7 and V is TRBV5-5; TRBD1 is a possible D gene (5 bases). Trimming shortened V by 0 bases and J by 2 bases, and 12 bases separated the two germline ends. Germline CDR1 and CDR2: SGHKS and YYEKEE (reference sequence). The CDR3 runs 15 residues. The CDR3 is CASSLGMHRPYEQYF. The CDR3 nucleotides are TGTGCCAGCAGCTTGGGTATGCACAGGCCCTACGAGCAGTACTTC. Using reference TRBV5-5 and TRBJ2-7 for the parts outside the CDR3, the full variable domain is DAGVTQSPTHLIKTRGQQVTLRCSPISGHKSVSWYQQVLGQGPQFIFQYYEKEERGRGNFPDRFSARQFPNYSSELNVNALLLGDSALYLCASSLGMHRPYEQYFGPGTRLTVT.